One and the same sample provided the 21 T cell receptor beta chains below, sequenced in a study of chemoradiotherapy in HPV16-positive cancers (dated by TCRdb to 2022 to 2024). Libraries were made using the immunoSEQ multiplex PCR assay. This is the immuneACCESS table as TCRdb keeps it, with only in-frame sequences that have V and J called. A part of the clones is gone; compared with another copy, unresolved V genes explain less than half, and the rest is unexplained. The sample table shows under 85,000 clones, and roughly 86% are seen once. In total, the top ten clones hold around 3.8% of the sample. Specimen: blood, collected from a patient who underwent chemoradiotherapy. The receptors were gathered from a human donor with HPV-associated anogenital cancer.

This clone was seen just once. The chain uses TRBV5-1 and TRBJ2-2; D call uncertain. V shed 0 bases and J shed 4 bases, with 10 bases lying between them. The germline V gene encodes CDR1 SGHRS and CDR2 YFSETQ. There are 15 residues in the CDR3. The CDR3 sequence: CASSLGRIGTGELFF. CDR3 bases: TGCGCCAGCAGCTTGGGTAGAATCGGCACCGGGGAGCTGTTTTTT.

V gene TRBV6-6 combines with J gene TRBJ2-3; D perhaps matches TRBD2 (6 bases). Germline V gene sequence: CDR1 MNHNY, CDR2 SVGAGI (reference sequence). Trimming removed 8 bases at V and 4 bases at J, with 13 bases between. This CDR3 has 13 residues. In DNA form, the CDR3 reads TGTGCCAGCGGTAACACGGGAGCAGATACGCAGTATTTT. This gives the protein CASGNTGADTQYF.

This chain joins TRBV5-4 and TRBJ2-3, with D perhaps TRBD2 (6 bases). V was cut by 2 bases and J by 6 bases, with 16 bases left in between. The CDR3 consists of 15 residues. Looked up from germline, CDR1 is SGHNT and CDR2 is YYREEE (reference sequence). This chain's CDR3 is CASSLRTGGSDTQYF. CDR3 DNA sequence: TGTGCCAGCAGCTTAAGAACCGGAGGGTCGGATACGCAGTATTTT.

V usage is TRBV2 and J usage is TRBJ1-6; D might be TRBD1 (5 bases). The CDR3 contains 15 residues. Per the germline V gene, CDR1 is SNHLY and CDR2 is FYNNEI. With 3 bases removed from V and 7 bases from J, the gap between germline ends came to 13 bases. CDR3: CASSDQEGRNSPLHF. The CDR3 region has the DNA TGTGCCAGCAGTGATCAGGAGGGGAGAAATTCACCCCTCCACTTT.

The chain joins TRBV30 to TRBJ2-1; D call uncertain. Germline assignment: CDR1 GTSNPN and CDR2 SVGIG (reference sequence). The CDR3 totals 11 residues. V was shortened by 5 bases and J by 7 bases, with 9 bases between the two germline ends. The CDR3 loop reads CAWAEVNEQFF. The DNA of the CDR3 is TGTGCCTGGGCTGAGGTAAATGAGCAGTTCTTC.

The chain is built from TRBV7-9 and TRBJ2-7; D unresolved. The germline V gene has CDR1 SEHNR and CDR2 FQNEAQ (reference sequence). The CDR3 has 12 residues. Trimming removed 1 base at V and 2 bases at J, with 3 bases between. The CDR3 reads CASSLDPYEQYF. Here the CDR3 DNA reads TGTGCCAGCAGCTTAGATCCCTACGAGCAGTACTTC. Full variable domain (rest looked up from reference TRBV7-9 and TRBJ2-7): DTGVSQNPRHKITKRGQNVTFRCDPISEHNRLYWYRQTLGQGPEFLTYFQNEAQLEKSRLLSDRFSAERPKGSFSTLEIQRTEQGDSAMYLCASSLDPYEQYFGPGTRLTVT.

For the CDR3, the DNA is TGTGCCAGCAGCTTAGGTAGTGCTAGCCCGCGGTTCTTC. It codes for CASSLGSASPRFF. The chain joins TRBV11-2 to TRBJ2-1; the D gene is possibly TRBD2 (5 bases). Germline CDR1 and CDR2: SGHAT and FQNNGV. V dropped 1 base and J dropped 15 bases, with 16 bases sitting between them. This CDR3 spans 13 amino acids.

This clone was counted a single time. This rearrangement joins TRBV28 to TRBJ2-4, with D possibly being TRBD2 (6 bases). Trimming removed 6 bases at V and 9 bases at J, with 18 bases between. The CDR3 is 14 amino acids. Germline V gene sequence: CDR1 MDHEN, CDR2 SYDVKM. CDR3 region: CASRSEGWVGIQYF. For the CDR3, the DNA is TGTGCCAGCAGGTCGGAGGGCTGGGTGGGCATTCAGTACTTC.

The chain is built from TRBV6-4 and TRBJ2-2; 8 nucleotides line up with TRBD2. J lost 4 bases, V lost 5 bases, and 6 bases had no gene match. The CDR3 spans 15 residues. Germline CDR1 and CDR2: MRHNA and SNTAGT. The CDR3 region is CASSNRGGSTGELFF. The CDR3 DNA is TGTGCCAGCAGTAATCGCGGGGGGAGCACCGGGGAGCTGTTTTTT.

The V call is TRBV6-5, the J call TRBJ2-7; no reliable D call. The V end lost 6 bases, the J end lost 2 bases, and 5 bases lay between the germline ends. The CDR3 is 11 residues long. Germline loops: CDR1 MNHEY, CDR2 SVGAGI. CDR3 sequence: CASRSPYEQYF. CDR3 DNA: TGTGCCAGCAGGTCGCCCTACGAGCAGTACTTC.

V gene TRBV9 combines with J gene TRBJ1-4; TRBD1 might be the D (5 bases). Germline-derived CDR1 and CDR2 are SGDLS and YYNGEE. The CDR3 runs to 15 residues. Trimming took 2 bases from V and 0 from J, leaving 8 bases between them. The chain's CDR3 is CASSVTGSTNEKLFF. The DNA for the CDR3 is TGTGCCAGCAGCGTTACAGGTTCAACTAATGAAAAACTGTTTTTT.

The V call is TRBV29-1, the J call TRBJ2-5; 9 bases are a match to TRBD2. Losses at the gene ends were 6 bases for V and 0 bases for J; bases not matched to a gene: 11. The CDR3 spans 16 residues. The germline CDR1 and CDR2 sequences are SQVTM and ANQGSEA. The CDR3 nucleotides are TGCAGCGTCGGCGGGGGGGAACTTACGTACCAAGAGACCCAGTACTTC. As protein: CSVGGGELTYQETQYF.

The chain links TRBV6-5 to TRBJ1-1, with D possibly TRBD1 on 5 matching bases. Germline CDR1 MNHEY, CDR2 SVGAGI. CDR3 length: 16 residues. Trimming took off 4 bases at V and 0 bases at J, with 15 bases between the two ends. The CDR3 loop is CASSWGKRALNTEAFF. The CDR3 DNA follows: TGTGCCAGCAGTTGGGGGAAAAGGGCACTGAACACTGAAGCTTTCTTT.

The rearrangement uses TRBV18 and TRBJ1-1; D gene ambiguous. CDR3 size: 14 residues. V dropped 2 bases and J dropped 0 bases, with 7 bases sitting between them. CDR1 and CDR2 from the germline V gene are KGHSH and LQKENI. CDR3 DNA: TGTGCCAGCTCACCAGACCTTATGAACACTGAAGCTTTCTTT. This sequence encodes CASSPDLMNTEAFF.

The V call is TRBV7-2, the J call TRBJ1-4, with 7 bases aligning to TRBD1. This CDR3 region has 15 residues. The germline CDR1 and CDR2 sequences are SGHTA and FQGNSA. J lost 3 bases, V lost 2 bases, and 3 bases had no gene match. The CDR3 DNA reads TGTGCCAGCAGCTTAATCAGGGGGTCTAATGAAAAACTGTTTTTT. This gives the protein CASSLIRGSNEKLFF.

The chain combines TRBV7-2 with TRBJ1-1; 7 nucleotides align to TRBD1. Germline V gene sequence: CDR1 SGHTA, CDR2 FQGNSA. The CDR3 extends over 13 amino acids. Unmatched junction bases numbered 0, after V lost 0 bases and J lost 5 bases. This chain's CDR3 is CASSLAQGTEAFF. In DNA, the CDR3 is TGTGCCAGCAGCTTAGCACAGGGGACTGAAGCTTTCTTT.

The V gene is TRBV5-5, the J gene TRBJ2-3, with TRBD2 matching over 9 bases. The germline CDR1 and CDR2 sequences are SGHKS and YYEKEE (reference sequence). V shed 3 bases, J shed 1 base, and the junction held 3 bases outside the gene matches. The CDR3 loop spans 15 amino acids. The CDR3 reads CASSSRTSGTDTQYF. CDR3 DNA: TGTGCCAGCAGCTCGAGGACTAGCGGCACAGATACGCAGTATTTT.

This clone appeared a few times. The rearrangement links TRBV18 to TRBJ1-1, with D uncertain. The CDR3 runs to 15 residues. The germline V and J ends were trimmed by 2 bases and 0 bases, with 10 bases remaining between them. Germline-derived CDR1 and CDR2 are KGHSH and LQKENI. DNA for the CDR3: TGTGCCAGCTCACCAGTGTCGGGCGTGAACACTGAAGCTTTCTTT. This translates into CASSPVSGVNTEAFF.

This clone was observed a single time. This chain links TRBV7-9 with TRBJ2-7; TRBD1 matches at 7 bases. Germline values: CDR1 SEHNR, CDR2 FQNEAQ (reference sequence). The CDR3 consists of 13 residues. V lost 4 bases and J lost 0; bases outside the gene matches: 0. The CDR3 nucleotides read TGTGCCAGCAGCTGGGACAGCTCCTACGAGCAGTACTTC. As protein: CASSWDSSYEQYF.

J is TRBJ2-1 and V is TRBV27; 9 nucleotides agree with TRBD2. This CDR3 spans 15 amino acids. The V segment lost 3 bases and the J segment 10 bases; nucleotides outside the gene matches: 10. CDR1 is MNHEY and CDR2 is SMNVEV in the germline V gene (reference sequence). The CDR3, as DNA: TGTGCCAGCAGTTTGACCCCGGGACTAGCCGTCGAGCAGTTCTTC. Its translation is CASSLTPGLAVEQFF.

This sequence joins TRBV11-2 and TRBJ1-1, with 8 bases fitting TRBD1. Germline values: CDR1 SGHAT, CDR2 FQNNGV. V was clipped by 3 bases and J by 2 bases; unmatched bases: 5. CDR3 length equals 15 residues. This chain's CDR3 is CASSFDRGRNTEAFF. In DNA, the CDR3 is TGTGCCAGCAGCTTCGACAGGGGAAGAAACACTGAAGCTTTCTTT.